Given below is one T cell receptor beta chain in context. The antigen it recognizes is unknown. Nothing much larger sits one base from this clone, and base qualities are not available. The data belong to a study of T cells in localized non-small cell lung cancer (dated by TCRdb to about 2020). Concerning the study at large: The study examined T cell repertoires in roughly 240 patients with early-stage NSCLC and compared tumors with uninvolved tumor-adjacent lungs. Of the NSCLC patients, over 120 were male and approximately 110 were female, and the mean age was about 69 years. The cohort was made up of around 240 treatment-naive NSCLC patients whose localized lung tumors had been resected. The paper's findings and limits, for the study overall: Longer overall survival was associated with higher blood T cell density, whereas shorter survival was associated with higher adjacent-lung clonality. The highest T cell clonality was observed in uninvolved tumor-adjacent lung, where clonality exceeded that of tumor, suggesting that antigenic responses were more focused in uninvolved tumor-adjacent lung. A median of approximately 57 of the top 100 tumor clones were detected in paired uninvolved adjacent lung, and 28 of these tumor clones were also found among the top 100 clones of the paired uninvolved adjacent lung. Because the study design was exploratory, TCR variables were selected using unadjusted p-values without false-discovery rate correction. Because multi-region tumor sequencing was not done, intratumor heterogeneity could not be ruled out.

At diagnosis, tumor, uninvolved tumor-adjacent lung and peripheral blood were collected and then preserved as a mix of FFPE and fresh-frozen material. Blood samples were analyzed as peripheral blood mononuclear cells for TCR repertoire profiling. The germline V gene sets CDR1 to SGHTA and CDR2 to FQGTGA. Between the V and J ends, shortened by 9 bases and 7 bases respectively, the junction contains 19 bases. The CDR3 contains 14 residues, cysteine and phenylalanine counted. This entry keeps only the CDR3 DNA: 42 bases, framed from base 1. TCR beta CDR3 regions were sequenced from DNA using the immunoSEQ Assay. In the paper's pipeline: To compute T cell density, TCR beta template counts were normalized to usable DNA, which was estimated by amplifying housekeeping genes. Using the preseqR package, richness was estimated by extrapolating to 120,000 templates for tissue samples and 400,000 templates for PBMC samples. Clonality was defined by subtracting Pielou's evenness from one. Differential abundance testing on productive amino-acid clonotypes, with a minimum total count of 5 and an alpha of 0.1, was used to identify tissue-enriched TCRs. The Jaccard Index and the Morisita Overlap Index were used to measure repertoire overlap between compartments. GLIPH clustered TCR beta CDR3s with public tetramer-defined viral CDR3s; viral motifs required at least three viral sequences plus V-gene enrichment. TCRdb provides this immuneACCESS table in a form limited to in-frame rearrangements. Some clones are lacking; in checked studies, under half of them reflect an unresolved V gene, and why the rest are absent is not known. For V, J and clone size, that table is used; D and trimming come from the DNA. This sample holds 45,000 to 55,000 clones; more than 80% were observed only once. The leading ten clones occupy over 15% of the sample.

The sample here was peripheral blood, taken before any cancer treatment. The chain links TRBV7-3 with TRBJ2-4; a tentative D match to TRBD2 spans 6 bases. The receptor comes from a male donor older than 55 with stage III squamous cell lung carcinoma. The sequenced DNA: TGTGCCAGGGGCGGGCGGTGGCGGGGTAACATTCAGTACTTC. It translates to CARGGRWRGNIQYF. Joined to the reference TRBV7-3 and TRBJ2-4 proteins, this CDR3 gives the full variable domain: GAGVSQTPSNKVTEKGKYVELRCDPISGHTALYWYRQSLGQGPEFLIYFQGTGAADDSGLPNDRFFAVRPEGSVSTLKIQRTERGDSAVYLCARGGRWRGNIQYFGAGTRLSVL.